This T cell receptor beta chain was captured by sequencing in a study of T cells in women clearing cervical HPV infection. Clones were sequenced by immunoSEQ multiplex PCR, and TCRdb holds only the in-frame ones, with some missing. The data include around 35,000 clones; the top ten clones carry roughly 1.3%. Study-wide findings and caveats: It is unknown whether associations predate infection; no effector/memory or HPV-specific sorting. Richness plus V gene abundances separated cases from controls with AUC 0.65 to 0.85.

This CDR3 is 15 amino acids long. Germline V gene sequence: CDR1 SGHRS, CDR2 YFSETQ. Comments on this clone: Antigen specificity is unknown. The read terminates 3 residues ahead of where the CDR3 ends, so the germline J gene completes it.

The specimen sequenced was blood buffy coat. The source is a woman aged 18 to 75 with a cervical HPV16 infection that either progressed to CIN3+ or cleared (not recorded which). J is TRBJ1-2 and V is TRBV5-1; 9 nucleotides match TRBD1. Partial CDR3 DNA: TGCGCCAGCAGCTTGGGACAGGGGGTCTCCTACGAC. Its protein is CASSLGQGVSYD. The whole CDR3 is CASSLGQGVSYDYTF.